This T cell receptor beta chain was captured in a study of blood T cells in healthy people across ages. The second PCR ran roughly 7 to 12 cycles with a sample-barcoded 5' primer and J-beta primers. Every cDNA was tagged by a template-switch adaptor with 12 random nucleotides. Sequencing yielded, for each sample, at least 2.5 million paired-end reads carrying CDR3. One entry per CDR3 protein results from TCRdb running MiXCR on the 5' RACE reads. The sample consists of about 720,000 distinct CDR3 sequences, 22% of them appearing once. This CDR3 region has 11 residues. Germline values: CDR1 DFQATT, CDR2 SNEGSKA (reference sequence). Trimming pared 0 bases from V and 7 bases from J, leaving 6 bases between. This clonotype came up a few times. What it binds is unknown. General study points: Researchers deemed the diversity estimates from one million T cells underestimates.

The gene calls are TRBV20-1 and TRBJ1-1; no firm D call. The clonotype comes from a man aged 65-85 years in good health. The source material was blood. The CDR3 nucleotides read TGCAGTGCTAGAGATTATTTTGAAGCTTTCTTT. Translating it yields CSARDYFEAFF.